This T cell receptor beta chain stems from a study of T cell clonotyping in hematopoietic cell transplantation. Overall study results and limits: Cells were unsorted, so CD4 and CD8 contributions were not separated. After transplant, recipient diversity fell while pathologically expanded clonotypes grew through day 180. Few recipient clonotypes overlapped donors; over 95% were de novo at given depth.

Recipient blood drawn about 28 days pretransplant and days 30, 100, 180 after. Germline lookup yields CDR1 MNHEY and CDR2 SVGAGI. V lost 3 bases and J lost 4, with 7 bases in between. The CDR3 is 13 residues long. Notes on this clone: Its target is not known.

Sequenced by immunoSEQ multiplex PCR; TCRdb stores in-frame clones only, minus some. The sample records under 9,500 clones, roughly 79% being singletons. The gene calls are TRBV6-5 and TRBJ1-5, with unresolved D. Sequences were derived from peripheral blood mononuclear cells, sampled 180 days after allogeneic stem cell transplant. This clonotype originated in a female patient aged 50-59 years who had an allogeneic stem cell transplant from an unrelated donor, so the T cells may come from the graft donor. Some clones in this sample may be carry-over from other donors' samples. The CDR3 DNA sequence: TGTGCCAGCAGTTATGGGCGAAATCAGCCCCAGCATTTT. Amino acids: CASSYGRNQPQHF.